The rows below give T cell receptor beta chains drawn from one sample of a study of shared clonotypes between healthy human individuals. The repertoire was sequenced with immunoSEQ multiplex PCR; TCRdb's copy has only in-frame clones and lacks some. The data hold about 2.1 million clones, with roughly 91% observed a single time. The sequenced sample was naive CD8+ T cells from PBMCs. The source of these receptors is a man between 18 and 29 years old in good health. Some clones in this sample may be carry-over from other donors' samples. CDR3s include the opening cysteine and the closing phenylalanine or tryptophan. The D gene is left open where the match is weak. Clone size is not always given. Where it is, it says once, few, many or a class for expanded clones.

CDR3: CASSVGAGVSEQFF
DNA: TGTGCCAGCAGCGTAGGAGCGGGAGTAAGTGAGCAGTTCTTC
size: .
D: TRBD2
V: TRBV9
J: TRBJ2-1

CDR3: CASSLPPPTGAYYEQYF
DNA: TGTGCCAGCAGCTTGCCCCCCCCGACAGGGGCCTACTACGAGCAGTACTTC
size: .
D: TRBD1
V: TRBV28
J: TRBJ2-7

CDR3: CASGSSGELFF
DNA: TGTGCCAGTGGGTCGTCCGGGGAGCTGTTTTTT
size: few
D: .
V: TRBV9
J: TRBJ2-2

CDR3: CSVRRSGELFF
DNA: TGCAGCGTTCGGAGGTCCGGGGAGCTGTTTTTT
size: .
D: .
V: TRBV29-1
J: TRBJ2-2

CDR3: CASSMRARTGDSYGYTF
DNA: TGTGCCAGTAGTATGAGGGCCCGGACAGGAGACAGCTATGGCTACACCTTC
size: .
D: TRBD1
V: TRBV19
J: TRBJ1-2

CDR3: CASSQRGQGTYEQYF
DNA: TGCGCCAGCAGCCAAAGAGGACAGGGTACCTACGAGCAGTACTTC
size: .
D: TRBD1
V: TRBV4-1
J: TRBJ2-7

CDR3: CASSLRVPLYGYTF
DNA: TGTGCCAGCAGCTTAAGGGTCCCACTCTATGGCTACACCTTC
size: once
D: .
V: TRBV5-8
J: TRBJ1-2

CDR3: CSVEEYGTEAFF
DNA: TGCAGCGTTGAAGAGTACGGCACTGAAGCTTTCTTT
size: .
D: .
V: TRBV29-1
J: TRBJ1-1

CDR3: CASSSGSAVYNEQFF
DNA: TGTGCCAGCAGCTCCGGGTCAGCGGTTTACAATGAGCAGTTCTTC
size: .
D: .
V: TRBV7-6
J: TRBJ2-1

CDR3: CASSTDRGQVGEQYF
DNA: TGTGCCAGCAGCACCGACAGGGGGCAGGTCGGCGAGCAGTACTTC
size: .
D: TRBD1
V: TRBV5-5
J: TRBJ2-7

CDR3: CASSSPPGQVGYGYTF
DNA: TGTGCCAGCAGTTCCCCCCCCGGGCAAGTTGGTTATGGCTACACCTTC
size: .
D: .
V: TRBV6-6
J: TRBJ1-2

CDR3: CASKISGGMNTEAFF
DNA: TGCGCCAGCAAGATCTCGGGGGGGATGAACACTGAAGCTTTCTTT
size: .
D: .
V: TRBV5-1
J: TRBJ1-1

CDR3: CASRGTTGGYEQYF
DNA: TGTGCCAGCAGAGGGACTACCGGGGGCTACGAGCAGTACTTC
size: .
D: TRBD2
V: TRBV27
J: TRBJ2-7

CDR3: CASATSYEQYF
DNA: TGTGCCAGCGCTACCTCCTACGAGCAGTACTTC
size: .
D: .
V: TRBV6-5
J: TRBJ2-7

CDR3: CSVATGTSSETQYF
DNA: TGCAGCGTTGCCACCGGGACTTCCTCGGAGACCCAGTACTTC
size: .
D: .
V: TRBV29-1
J: TRBJ2-5

CDR3: CASSRFRSSYEQYF
DNA: TGTGCCAGCAGTAGATTCCGGAGCTCCTACGAGCAGTACTTC
size: .
D: .
V: TRBV6-5
J: TRBJ2-7

CDR3: CASSGTTGTGYGYTF
DNA: TGTGCCAGCAGCGGCACCACAGGGACCGGCTATGGCTACACCTTC
size: .
D: .
V: TRBV9
J: TRBJ1-2

CDR3: CASIGVEGMAYGYTF
DNA: TGTGCCAGCATAGGGGTGGAGGGGATGGCCTATGGCTACACCTTC
size: .
D: .
V: TRBV2
J: TRBJ1-2

CDR3: CASSQDSLVSRLNEKLFF
DNA: TGCGCCAGCAGCCAAGATAGTTTAGTAAGCAGGTTAAATGAAAAACTGTTTTTT
size: .
D: .
V: TRBV4-1
J: TRBJ1-4

CDR3: CASSYTGGSDTQYF
DNA: TGTGCCAGCAGTTACACAGGGGGGAGTGATACGCAGTATTTT
size: .
D: TRBD1
V: TRBV27
J: TRBJ2-3

CDR3: CASSQPDRTYNEQFF
DNA: TGTGCCAGCAGCCAACCGGACCGAACCTACAATGAGCAGTTCTTC
size: .
D: .
V: TRBV5-4
J: TRBJ2-1

CDR3: CASSSRGESNTGELFF
DNA: TGTGCCAGCAGTTCCCGTGGGGAATCGAACACCGGGGAGCTGTTTTTT
size: .
D: .
V: TRBV27
J: TRBJ2-2

CDR3: CASSVVEGANRYEQYF
DNA: TGTGCCAGCAGCGTAGTTGAGGGAGCAAACCGTTACGAGCAGTACTTC
size: .
D: .
V: TRBV9
J: TRBJ2-7

CDR3: CASSWVRQETQYF
DNA: TGTGCCAGCAGTTGGGTAAGACAAGAGACCCAGTACTTC
size: .
D: .
V: TRBV27
J: TRBJ2-5

CDR3: CASSDRGRANEQFF
DNA: TGTGCCAGCAGCGATAGGGGGAGGGCCAATGAGCAGTTCTTC
size: .
D: .
V: TRBV9
J: TRBJ2-1

CDR3: CASSLTERVLDTQYF
DNA: TGTGCCAGCAGCTTAACTGAGCGGGTCCTGGATACGCAGTATTTT
size: .
D: .
V: TRBV13
J: TRBJ2-3

CDR3: CASSPPHNTGELFF
DNA: TGTGCCAGCAGCCCCCCCCACAACACCGGGGAGCTGTTTTTT
size: .
D: .
V: TRBV9
J: TRBJ2-2

CDR3: CASSKAAYYGYTF
DNA: TGTGCCAGCTCTAAGGCAGCGTACTATGGCTACACCTTC
size: .
D: .
V: TRBV6-5
J: TRBJ1-2

CDR3: CASSLDPADTQYF
DNA: TGTGCCAGCAGCTTAGATCCGGCAGATACGCAGTATTTT
size: .
D: .
V: TRBV7-8
J: TRBJ2-3